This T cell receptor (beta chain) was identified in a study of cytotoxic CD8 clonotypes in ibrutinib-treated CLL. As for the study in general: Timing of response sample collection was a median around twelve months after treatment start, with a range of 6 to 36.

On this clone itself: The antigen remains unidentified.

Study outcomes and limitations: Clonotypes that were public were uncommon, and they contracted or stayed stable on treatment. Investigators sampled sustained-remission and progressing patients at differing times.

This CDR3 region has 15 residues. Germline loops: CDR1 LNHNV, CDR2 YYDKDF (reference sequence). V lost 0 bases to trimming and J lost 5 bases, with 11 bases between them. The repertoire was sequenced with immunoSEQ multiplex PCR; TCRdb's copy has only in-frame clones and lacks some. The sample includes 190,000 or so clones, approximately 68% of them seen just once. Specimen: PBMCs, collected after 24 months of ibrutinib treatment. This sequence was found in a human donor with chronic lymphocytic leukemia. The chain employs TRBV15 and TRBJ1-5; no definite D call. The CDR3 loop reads CATSRDGEDHQPQHF. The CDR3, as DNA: TGTGCCACCAGCAGAGATGGGGAAGATCATCAGCCCCAGCATTTT.